The next 13 T cell receptor beta chains were all read from a single sample in a study of blood T cell repertoires in COVID-19. Produced via immunoSEQ multiplex PCR; TCRdb's table is partial and in-frame only. The table records roughly 250,000 clones, around 81% of them present only once. Sequencing was carried out using peripheral blood. The receptors originated from a woman aged 55-70 years with active or convalescent COVID-19.

This clone was found a few times. The rearrangement uses TRBV9 and TRBJ1-3; no clear D. Per the germline V gene, CDR1 is SGDLS and CDR2 is YYNGEE. CDR3 length: 13 amino acids. V lost 1 base, J lost 4 bases, and 6 bases lay in between. CDR3 region: CASSVTGGNTIYF. The CDR3 DNA sequence: TGTGCCAGCAGCGTAACGGGAGGAAACACCATATATTTT.

This chain connects TRBV3-1 (or the pseudogene TRBV3-2) to TRBJ1-6; 9 bases match TRBD1. Germline CDR1 reads LGHDT; CDR2 reads YNNKEL (reference sequence). The V and J ends lost 5 bases and 2 bases, in that order; junction bases with no gene match: 7. The CDR3 loop spans 17 amino acids. CDR3 residues: CASSGEYRGPYNSPLHF. The CDR3 region has the DNA TGTGCCAGCAGCGGGGAATACAGGGGGCCCTATAATTCACCCCTCCACTTT.

For the CDR3, the DNA is TGTGCCAGCAGCCTCAACTATGGCTACACCTTC. Its translation is CASSLNYGYTF. This chain links TRBV9 with TRBJ1-2, with no clear D. V was trimmed by 4 bases and J by 2 bases, leaving 3 bases between them. CDR1 and CDR2 from the germline V gene are SGDLS and YYNGEE. This CDR3 spans 11 amino acids. Full variable domain (remainder filled in from reference TRBV9 and TRBJ1-2): DSGVTQTPKHLITATGQRVTLRCSPRSGDLSVYWYQQSLDQGLQFLIQYYNGEERAKGNILERFSAQQFPDLHSELNLSSLELGDSALYFCASSLNYGYTFGSGTRLTVV.

The gene calls are TRBV29-1 and TRBJ2-7; a weak D match, TRBD2 (5 bases). Germline V gene data show CDR1 as SQVTM and CDR2 as ANQGSEA. V was trimmed by 4 bases and J by 5 bases, leaving 9 bases between them. The CDR3 length is 11 residues. The CDR3 DNA follows: TGCAGCGTTGTGGTGAGGGACGAGCAGTACTTC. Protein product: CSVVVRDEQYF.

This chain connects TRBV7-3 to TRBJ1-1; D is unresolved. The CDR3 runs 17 residues. Trimming pared 5 bases from V and 1 base from J, leaving 20 bases between. Germline CDR1 and CDR2: SGHTA and FQGTGA. In nucleotides, the CDR3 is TGTGCCAGCAGCCGTAAGGGATACAGCGGGAGGAACACTGAAGCTTTCTTT. Translating it yields CASSRKGYSGRNTEAFF.

V and J are TRBV6-2 or TRBV6-3 and TRBJ1-3; the D gene is possibly TRBD1 (6 bases). Germline lookup yields CDR1 MNHEY and CDR2 SVGEGT. This CDR3 comprises 16 residues. The V end lost 6 bases, the J end lost 0 bases, and 15 bases lay between the germline ends. CDR3 sequence reads: CASSLFGQTSGNTIYF. The CDR3 nucleotides are TGTGCCAGCAGCCTCTTCGGACAGACCTCTGGAAACACCATATATTTT.

The chain carries TRBV5-1 and TRBJ2-5; 13 bases align to TRBD2. The CDR3 spans 15 residues. Germline V gene data show CDR1 as SGHRS and CDR2 as YFSETQ. J gave up 5 bases and V 5 bases, and 6 bases lay outside the gene matches. The CDR3 sequence is CASSPGLAGRETQYF. CDR3 coding DNA: TGCGCCAGCAGTCCGGGACTAGCGGGGCGGGAGACCCAGTACTTC. The variable domain in full, with the rest retrieved from reference TRBV5-1 and TRBJ2-5, is KAGVTQTPRYLIKTRGQQVTLSCSPISGHRSVSWYQQTPGQGLQFLFEYFSETQRNKGNFPGRFSGRQFSNSRSEMNVSTLELGDSALYLCASSPGLAGRETQYFGPGTRLLVL.

The V call is TRBV4-3, the J call TRBJ2-1, with 10 bases matching TRBD2. This CDR3 has 18 amino acids. V lost 0 bases to trimming and J lost 6 bases; unmatched junction nucleotides: 11. From germline, CDR1 is LGHNA and CDR2 YSLEER. The CDR3 protein is CASSQDLASGGPGNEQFF. CDR3 in DNA: TGCGCCAGCAGCCAAGATCTTGCTAGCGGGGGCCCGGGCAATGAGCAGTTCTTC.

The V gene is TRBV18, the J gene TRBJ2-3, with 11 bases matching TRBD2. The V gene end was trimmed by 3 bases and the J gene end by 4 bases; junction bases not matched to a gene: 18. The CDR3 loop spans 20 amino acids. Germline values: CDR1 KGHSH, CDR2 LQKENI. In nucleotides, the CDR3 is TGTGCCAGCTCACCCGTTTTTTATAGCGGGGGGGCGAAGGGAGCAGATACGCAGTATTTT. This gives the protein CASSPVFYSGGAKGADTQYF.

This clone was observed once. This chain joins TRBV19 and TRBJ1-1, with D possibly TRBD1 on 5 matching bases. The germline CDR1 and CDR2 sequences are LNHDA and SQIVND (reference sequence). The CDR3 runs to 16 residues. V was trimmed by 4 bases and J by 1 base, leaving 16 bases between them. Here the CDR3 reads CASSTKFGHSNTEAFF. For the CDR3, the DNA is TGTGCCAGTAGTACCAAATTCGGACACTCGAACACTGAAGCTTTCTTT.

This rearrangement joins TRBV2 to TRBJ2-3; D might be TRBD2 (7 bases). The CDR3 length is 14 residues. Trimming cost V 9 bases and J 6 bases, with 19 bases left between them. CDR1 and CDR2 from the germline V gene are SNHLY and FYNNEI. The DNA of the CDR3 is TGTGCCAGTCAGACGTGGGGGGGGGCGGATACGCAGTATTTT. Its protein product is CASQTWGGADTQYF.

This chain uses TRBV4-2 with TRBJ1-1; a weak D match, TRBD1 (5 bases). V shed 4 bases and J shed 4 bases, with 16 bases lying between them. The CDR3 covers 15 residues. The germline V gene has CDR1 LGHNA and CDR2 YNFKEQ. CDR3 in amino acids: CASSPQAGLGTEAFF. The CDR3 DNA sequence: TGTGCCAGCAGCCCCCAGGCAGGGCTCGGCACTGAAGCTTTCTTT.

The chain has TRBV19 and TRBJ2-1, with 9 nucleotides matching TRBD1. Per germline, CDR1 LNHDA and CDR2 SQIVND (reference sequence). J was trimmed by 7 bases and V by 6 bases; bases with no gene match: 4. The length of the CDR3 is 13 residues. DNA of the CDR3: TGTGCCAGTAGACAGGGGGCGGGGAATGAGCAGTTCTTC. It is translated as CASRQGAGNEQFF.